These 5 T cell receptor beta chains came from one sample sequenced in a study of T-cell reconstitution after alpha-beta-depleted transplantation in children. A TCRbeta library incorporating unique molecular identifiers was prepared. TCRdb re-called the PCR reads through MiXCR, storing one row per CDR3 protein. This table holds around 960,000 distinct CDR3 sequences, less than 30% found once. The material was PBMCs, mostly from graft donor cells, obtained 360 days after TCRalphabeta/CD19-depleted stem cell transplant. The receptors derive from a boy under two years old who had a stem cell transplant for SCID, so the T cells may come from the graft donor.

The rearrangement uses TRBV25-1 and TRBJ1-2, with D hard to call. Trimming removed 0 bases at V and 3 bases at J, with 5 bases between. CDR1 is MGHDK, CDR2 SYGVNS, per germline. This CDR3 is 13 amino acids long. Here the CDR3 reads CASSEYMDYGYTF. Written as DNA, the CDR3 is TGTGCCAGCAGTGAATATATGGACTATGGCTACACCTTC.

This chain links TRBV5-1 with TRBJ2-1, with 10 bases matching TRBD2. The CDR3 totals 18 residues. The germline V gene encodes CDR1 SGHRS and CDR2 YFSETQ. Trimming removed 4 bases from V and 1 base from J; junction bases left unmatched: 11. CDR3 sequence reads: CASSPGERGGLSYNEQFF. The DNA for the CDR3 is TGCGCCAGCAGCCCAGGAGAGCGGGGGGGCCTTTCCTACAATGAGCAGTTCTTC.

This rearrangement joins TRBV6-2 or TRBV6-3 to TRBJ1-2; 8 nucleotides match TRBD1. The J segment lost 5 bases and the V segment lost 6 bases, leaving 8 bases of the junction unmatched. This CDR3 has 14 residues. Germline-derived CDR1 and CDR2 are MNHEY and SVGEGT. The CDR3 protein is CASRPSDRGYGYTF. CDR3 DNA sequence: TGTGCCAGCAGACCCTCCGACAGGGGTTATGGCTACACCTTC.

This clonotype was observed a handful of times. V gene TRBV4-1 combines with J gene TRBJ1-1, with 8 nucleotides matching TRBD1. This CDR3 spans 11 amino acids. CDR1 is MGHRA, CDR2 YSYEKL, per germline. V was pared by 9 bases and J by 10 bases, with 7 bases of the junction left unmatched. The CDR3 coding sequence is TGCGCCAGTCTTGCTCAGGGGGCAGCTTTCTTT. It yields the protein CASLAQGAAFF.

This clonotype turned up a few times. The chain joins TRBV12-3 or TRBV12-4 to TRBJ2-1; D gene unclear. The CDR3 extends over 17 amino acids. The germline V and J ends were trimmed by 0 bases and 4 bases, with 16 bases remaining between them. The CDR3 DNA reads as TGTGCCAGCAGTTTAGCACACCGGGCGTCCGGGTACAATGAGCAGTTCTTC. Protein sequence: CASSLAHRASGYNEQFF.